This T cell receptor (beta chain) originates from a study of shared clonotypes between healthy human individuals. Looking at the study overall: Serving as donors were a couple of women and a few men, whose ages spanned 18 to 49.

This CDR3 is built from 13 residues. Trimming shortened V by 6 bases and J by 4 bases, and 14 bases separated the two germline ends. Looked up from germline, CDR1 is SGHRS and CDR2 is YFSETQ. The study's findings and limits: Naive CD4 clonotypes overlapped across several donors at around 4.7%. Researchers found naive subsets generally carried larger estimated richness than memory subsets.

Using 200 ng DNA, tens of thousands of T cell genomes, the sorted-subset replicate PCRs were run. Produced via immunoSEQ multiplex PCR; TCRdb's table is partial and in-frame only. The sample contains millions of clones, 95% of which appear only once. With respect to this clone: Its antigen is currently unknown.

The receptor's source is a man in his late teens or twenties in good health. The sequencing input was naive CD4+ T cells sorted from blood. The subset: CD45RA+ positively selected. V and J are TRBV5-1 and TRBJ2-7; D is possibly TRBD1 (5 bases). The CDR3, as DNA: TGCGCCAGCAATAGGGGTGACGATTACGAGCAGTACTTC. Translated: CASNRGDDYEQYF.